The sequence of this T cell receptor beta chain was determined in a study of cytomegalovirus exposure and HLA in healthy donors. Of note for this clone: Its antigen is still unknown.

CDR1 and CDR2 (germline): SGHNT, YYREEE (reference sequence). The CDR3 length is 14 residues. V dropped 0 bases and J dropped 1; count of bases not matched to a gene: 0. The PCR was carried out with 60 Vbeta primers and 13 Jbeta primers. Method: immunoSEQ multiplex PCR; TCRdb's copy keeps in-frame clones and lacks some. The sample holds about 110,000 clones, roughly 75% seen once. Findings and limits, study-wide: Serostatus for CMV was the only available immune exposure information. Later work associated 16,951 TCR beta sequences with HLA alleles at 0.05 false discovery rate. Reportedly, a later analysis found an Asian-associated ancestry cluster had fewer N-insertions than the approximately 670-donor mean. Three chains linked to CMV were shown in vitro to be specific for CMV antigens.

Input material: PBMCs. This sequence originates from a man aged 35-49 years in good health and CMV-seronegative. This chain connects TRBV5-4 to TRBJ1-1, with 7 bases fitting TRBD1. The CDR3 protein is CASSLAGGNTEAFF. CDR3 coding DNA: TGTGCCAGCAGCTTGGCAGGGGGGAACACTGAAGCTTTCTTT.